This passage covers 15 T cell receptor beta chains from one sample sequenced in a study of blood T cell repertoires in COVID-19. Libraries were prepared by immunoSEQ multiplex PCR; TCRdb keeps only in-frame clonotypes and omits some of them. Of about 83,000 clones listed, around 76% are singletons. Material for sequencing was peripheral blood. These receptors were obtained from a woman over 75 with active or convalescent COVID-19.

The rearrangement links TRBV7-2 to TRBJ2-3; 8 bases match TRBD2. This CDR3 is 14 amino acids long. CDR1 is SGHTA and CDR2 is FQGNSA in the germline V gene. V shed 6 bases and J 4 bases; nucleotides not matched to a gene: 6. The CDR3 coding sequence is TGTGCCAGCAGTTCTACTAGCGGCCCAGATACGCAGTATTTT. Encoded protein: CASSSTSGPDTQYF. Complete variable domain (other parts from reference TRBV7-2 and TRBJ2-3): GAGVSQSPSNKVTEKGKDVELRCDPISGHTALYWYRQSLGQGLEFLIYFQGNSAPDKSGLPSDRFSAERTGGSVSTLTIQRTQQEDSAVYLCASSSTSGPDTQYFGPGTRLTVL.

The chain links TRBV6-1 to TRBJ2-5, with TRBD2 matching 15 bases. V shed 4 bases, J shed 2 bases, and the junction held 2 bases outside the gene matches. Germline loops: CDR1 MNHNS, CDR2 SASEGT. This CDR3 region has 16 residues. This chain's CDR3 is CASSAGLAGGQETQYF. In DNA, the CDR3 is TGTGCCAGCAGTGCCGGACTAGCGGGGGGGCAAGAGACCCAGTACTTC.

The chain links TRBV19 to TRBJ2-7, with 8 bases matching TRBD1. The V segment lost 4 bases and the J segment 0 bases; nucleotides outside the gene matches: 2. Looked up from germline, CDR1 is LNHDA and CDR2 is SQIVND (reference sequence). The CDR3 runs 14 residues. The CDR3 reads CASSRTGSSYEQYF. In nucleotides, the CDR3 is TGTGCCAGTAGTAGGACAGGGAGCTCCTACGAGCAGTACTTC.

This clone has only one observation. The CDR3 here is CASSDLRTGVGTQYF. In nucleotides, the CDR3 is TGTGCCAGCAGTGATCTTCGGACAGGGGTCGGTACGCAGTATTTT. This chain connects TRBV28 to TRBJ2-3, with 9 bases fitting TRBD1. With 5 bases clipped from V and 8 bases from J, the junction kept 11 bases outside the gene matches. Germline assignment: CDR1 MDHEN and CDR2 SYDVKM. The CDR3 is made up of 15 amino acids. Looking up the rest from reference TRBV28 and TRBJ2-3 gives the full variable domain: DVKVTQSSRYLVKRTGEKVFLECVQDMDHENMFWYRQDPGLGLRLIYFSYDVKMKEKGDIPEGYSVSREKKERFSLILESASTNQTSMYLCASSDLRTGVGTQYFGPGTRLTVL.

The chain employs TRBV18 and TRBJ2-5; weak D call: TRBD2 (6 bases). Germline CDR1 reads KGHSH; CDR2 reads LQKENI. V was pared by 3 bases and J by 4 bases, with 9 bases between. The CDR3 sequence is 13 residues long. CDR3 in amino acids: CASSPGGSETQYF. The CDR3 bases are TGTGCCAGCTCACCGGGGGGTTCAGAGACCCAGTACTTC.

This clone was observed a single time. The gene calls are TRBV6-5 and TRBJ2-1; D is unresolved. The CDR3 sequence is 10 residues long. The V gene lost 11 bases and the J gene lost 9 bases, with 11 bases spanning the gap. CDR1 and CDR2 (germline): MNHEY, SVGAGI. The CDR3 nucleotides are TGTGCCGTTGCCGCGGTTGAGCAGTTCTTC. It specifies CAVAAVEQFF.

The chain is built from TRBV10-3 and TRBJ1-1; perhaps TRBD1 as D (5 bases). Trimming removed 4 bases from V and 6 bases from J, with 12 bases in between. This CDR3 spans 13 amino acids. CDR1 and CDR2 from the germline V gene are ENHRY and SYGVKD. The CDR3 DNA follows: TGTGCCATCAGTGTGCATGGGGGGGCTGAAGCTTTCTTT. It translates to CAISVHGGAEAFF.

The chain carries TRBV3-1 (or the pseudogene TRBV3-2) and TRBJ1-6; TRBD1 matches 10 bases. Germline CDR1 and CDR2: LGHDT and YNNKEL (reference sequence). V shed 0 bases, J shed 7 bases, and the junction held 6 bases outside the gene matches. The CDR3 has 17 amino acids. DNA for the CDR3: TGTGCCAGCAGCCAAGACCCCAGACAGGGGGCCAATTCACCCCTCCACTTT. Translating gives CASSQDPRQGANSPLHF.

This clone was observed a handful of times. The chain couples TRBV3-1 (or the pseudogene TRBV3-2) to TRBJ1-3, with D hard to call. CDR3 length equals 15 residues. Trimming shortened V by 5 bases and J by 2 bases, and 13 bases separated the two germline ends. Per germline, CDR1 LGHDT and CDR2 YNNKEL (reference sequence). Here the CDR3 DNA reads TGTGCCAGCAGCTACACGGGTGTTACTGGAAACACCATATATTTT. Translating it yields CASSYTGVTGNTIYF.

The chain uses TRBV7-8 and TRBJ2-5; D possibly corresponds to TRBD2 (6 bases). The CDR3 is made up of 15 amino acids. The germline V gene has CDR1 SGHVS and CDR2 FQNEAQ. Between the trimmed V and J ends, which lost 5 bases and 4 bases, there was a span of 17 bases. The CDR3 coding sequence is TGTGCCAGCAGCCAAATCCGACTAGTTCGAGAGACCCAGTACTTC. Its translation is CASSQIRLVRETQYF.

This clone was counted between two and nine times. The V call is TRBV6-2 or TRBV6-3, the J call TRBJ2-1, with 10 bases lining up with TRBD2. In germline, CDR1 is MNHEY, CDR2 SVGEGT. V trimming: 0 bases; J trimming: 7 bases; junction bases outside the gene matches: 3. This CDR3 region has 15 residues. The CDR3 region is CASSYSSSGGNEQFF. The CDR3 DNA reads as TGTGCCAGCAGTTACTCGTCTAGCGGGGGAAATGAGCAGTTCTTC.

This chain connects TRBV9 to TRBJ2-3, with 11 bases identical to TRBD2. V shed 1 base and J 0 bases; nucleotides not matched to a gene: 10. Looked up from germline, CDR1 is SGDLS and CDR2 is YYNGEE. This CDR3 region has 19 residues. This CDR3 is CASSVRSSSGGPSTDTQYF. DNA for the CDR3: TGTGCCAGCAGCGTAAGGTCCTCTAGCGGGGGGCCAAGCACAGATACGCAGTATTTT.

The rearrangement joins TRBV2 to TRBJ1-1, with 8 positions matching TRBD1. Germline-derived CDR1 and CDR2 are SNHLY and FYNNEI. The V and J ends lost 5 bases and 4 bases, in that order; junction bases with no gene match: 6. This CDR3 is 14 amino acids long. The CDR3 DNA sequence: TGTGCCAGCAGTAATCCACAGGGGGGCACTGAAGCTTTCTTT. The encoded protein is CASSNPQGGTEAFF.

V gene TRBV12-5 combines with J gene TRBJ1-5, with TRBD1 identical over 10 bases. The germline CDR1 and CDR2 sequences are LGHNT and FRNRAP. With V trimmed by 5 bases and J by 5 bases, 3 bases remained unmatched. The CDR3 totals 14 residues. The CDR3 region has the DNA TGTGCTAGTGGTAAAGGGACAGGGGATCAGCCCCAGCATTTT. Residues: CASGKGTGDQPQHF.

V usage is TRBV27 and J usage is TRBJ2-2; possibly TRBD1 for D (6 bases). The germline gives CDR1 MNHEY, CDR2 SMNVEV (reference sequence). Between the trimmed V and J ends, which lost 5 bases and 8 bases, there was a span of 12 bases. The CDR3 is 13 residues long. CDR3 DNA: TGTGCCAGCAGTGTACAGGGTATTGGGGAGCTGTTTTTT. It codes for CASSVQGIGELFF.